The source of this TCR beta chain is a study of technical replicates of blood from a few donors. Trimming cost V 6 bases and J 10 bases; bases outside gene matches: 14. This CDR3 is built from 15 residues. Germline assignment: CDR1 SGDLS and CDR2 YYNGEE. Assay: immunoSEQ multiplex PCR; the TCRdb copy retains only in-frame clones and omits some. The sample holds more than 45,000 clones, 91% seen once. This receptor was identified in a human donor in good health. Some clones in this sample may be carry-over from other donors' samples. Sequencing used PBMCs. The rearrangement uses TRBV9 and TRBJ2-1, with 9 bases fitting TRBD2. In DNA, the CDR3 is TGTGCCAGCACCACCGGGACTAGCAGTGTCGGGGAGCAGTTCTTC. Its protein product is CASTTGTSSVGEQFF.